A single sample gave rise to the 18 T cell receptor beta chains below, sequenced in a study of control samples from healthy donors and cancer patients. Profiled with immunoSEQ multiplex PCR; TCRdb holds only in-frame clones, not every one. The sample yields 48,000 or so clones, 85% to 95% seen once. The sample consisted of PBMCs. These receptors were taken from a woman between 50 and 59 years old with head and neck cancer.

The chain is built from TRBV5-4 and TRBJ2-5; TRBD1 or TRBD2 may be the D gene (5 bases each). CDR1 SGHNT and CDR2 YYREEE come from the germline V gene (reference sequence). The CDR3 spans 15 residues. Trimming removed 0 bases from V and 7 bases from J, with 16 bases in between. Written as DNA, the CDR3 is TGTGCCAGCAGCTTGGCCCTTACAGGCGCGGGGACCCAGTACTTC. Protein: CASSLALTGAGTQYF.

The V call is TRBV18, the J call TRBJ2-6, with unresolved D. CDR3 size: 15 residues. V lost 6 bases and J lost 4, with 13 bases in between. CDR1 and CDR2 (germline): KGHSH, LQKENI. The CDR3 protein is CASSPGVAGANVLTF. The CDR3 bases are TGTGCCAGCTCTCCAGGAGTAGCCGGGGCCAACGTCCTGACTTTC.

The chain uses TRBV20-1 and TRBJ2-1; 9 bases align to TRBD2. Germline loops: CDR1 DFQATT, CDR2 SNEGSKA (reference sequence). This CDR3 comprises 12 residues. The junction had 1 base not matched to a gene; V was cut back by 3 bases and J by 7 bases. CDR3 loop: CSASSGGNEQFF. The CDR3 DNA follows: TGCAGTGCTAGTAGCGGGGGAAATGAGCAGTTCTTC.

The J gene is TRBJ2-1, the V gene TRBV25-1; TRBD2 agrees at 8 bases. CDR1 and CDR2 (germline): MGHDK, SYGVNS. J was trimmed by 7 bases and V by 6 bases; bases with no gene match: 8. This CDR3 is built from 14 residues. CDR3 nucleotide sequence: TGTGCCAGCAGGGAGAGCGGGAGAGGTAATGAGCAGTTCTTC. This translates into CASRESGRGNEQFF.

The V and J genes are TRBV6-5 and TRBJ1-2; weak D call: TRBD1 (5 bases). Between the trimmed V and J ends, which lost 0 bases and 5 bases, there was a span of 7 bases. Per the germline V gene, CDR1 is MNHEY and CDR2 is SVGAGI. This CDR3 has 13 residues. CDR3 nucleotide sequence: TGTGCCAGCAGTTACTCTCGGGGGTATGGCTACACCTTC. Protein product: CASSYSRGYGYTF.

The chain is built from TRBV6-6 and TRBJ1-2, with 10 bases matching TRBD1. The CDR3 covers 14 residues. V was clipped by 6 bases and J by 4 bases; unmatched bases: 5. The germline CDR1 and CDR2 sequences are MNHNY and SVGAGI (reference sequence). Here the CDR3 DNA reads TGTGCCAGCAGGCCGGACAGGGGGAGCTATGGCTACACCTTC. This translates into CASRPDRGSYGYTF.

The chain is built from TRBV29-1 and TRBJ1-5; D call uncertain. Germline values: CDR1 SQVTM, CDR2 ANQGSEA. Trimming pared 6 bases from V and 4 bases from J, leaving 13 bases between. CDR3 size: 13 residues. The CDR3 bases are TGCAGCGTGGATTCGGACCCAAATCAGCCCCAGCATTTT. It codes for CSVDSDPNQPQHF.

The DNA of the CDR3 is TGTGCCAGCAGCTCTCAAGCAGGGGGGAACACTGAAGCTTTCTTT. Its translation: CASSSQAGGNTEAFF. The chain combines TRBV11-2 with TRBJ1-1; 7 bases fit TRBD1. The J segment lost 1 base and the V segment lost 4 bases, leaving 6 bases of the junction unmatched. Germline CDR1 SGHAT, CDR2 FQNNGV. CDR3 length: 15 residues. Looking up the rest from reference TRBV11-2 and TRBJ1-1 gives the full variable domain: EAGVAQSPRYKIIEKRQSVAFWCNPISGHATLYWYQQILGQGPKLLIQFQNNGVVDDSQLPKDRFSAERLKGVDSTLKIQPAKLEDSAVYLCASSSQAGGNTEAFFGQGTRLTVV.

The chain uses TRBV4-1 and TRBJ2-7, with 8 positions matching TRBD1. The CDR3 length is 16 residues. Germline values: CDR1 MGHRA, CDR2 YSYEKL. Losses at the gene ends were 1 base for V and 2 bases for J; bases not matched to a gene: 7. The CDR3 protein is CASSQVGQGAAYEQYF. In nucleotides, the CDR3 is TGCGCCAGCAGCCAAGTCGGGCAGGGGGCTGCCTACGAGCAGTACTTC.

This clone showed up just once. The gene calls are TRBV7-3 and TRBJ2-1, with TRBD2 matching over 10 bases. Germline lookup yields CDR1 SGHTA and CDR2 FQGTGA. V lost 3 bases and J lost 4; bases outside the gene matches: 3. This CDR3 has 15 amino acids. CDR3 DNA sequence: TGTGCCAGCAGCTTTGTACTAGCGGGATACAATGAGCAGTTCTTC. This sequence encodes CASSFVLAGYNEQFF.

The chain combines TRBV5-1 with TRBJ2-7, with 10 bases matching TRBD1. The V segment lost 3 bases and the J segment 2 bases; nucleotides outside the gene matches: 14. The CDR3 sequence is 18 residues long. Germline CDR1 is SGHRS and CDR2 is YFSETQ. The CDR3 DNA sequence: TGCGCCAGCAGCTCGGACAGGGGGTACATGGGGCCGACCTACGAGCAGTACTTC. Translated: CASSSDRGYMGPTYEQYF.

The rearrangement links TRBV10-2 to TRBJ2-5, with 8 bases identical to TRBD2. CDR3 length equals 13 residues. The germline gives CDR1 WSHSY, CDR2 SAAADI. V was pared by 10 bases and J by 5 bases, with 9 bases of the junction left unmatched. The CDR3 reads CATGGQGLETQYF. Here the CDR3 DNA reads TGCGCCACGGGGGGGCAGGGGTTGGAGACCCAGTACTTC.

The chain combines TRBV12-5 with TRBJ2-3; 9 nucleotides agree with TRBD2. Germline V gives CDR1 LGHNT, CDR2 FRNRAP. The CDR3 consists of 16 residues. V was pared by 1 base and J by 0 bases, with 2 bases of the junction left unmatched. CDR3 protein: CASGLGLAVSTDTQYF. In DNA form, the CDR3 reads TGTGCTAGTGGTTTGGGACTAGCGGTTAGCACAGATACGCAGTATTTT.

The chain joins TRBV9 to TRBJ2-2; weak D call: TRBD2 (7 bases). Trimming removed 6 bases at V and 2 bases at J, with 17 bases between. The CDR3 runs to 16 residues. The V gene's germline CDR1 is SGDLS and CDR2 YYNGEE. DNA of the CDR3: TGTGCCAGCACCAAAGGGGGGGCCTCTAACACCGGGGAGCTGTTTTTT. This translates into CASTKGGASNTGELFF.

V gene TRBV2 combines with J gene TRBJ1-2; D is undetermined. V lost 2 bases, J lost 4 bases, and 8 bases lay in between. The CDR3 spans 13 residues. From germline, CDR1 is SNHLY and CDR2 FYNNEI. In DNA, the CDR3 is TGTGCCAGCAGTGAATGGAGGGCCTATGGCTACACCTTC. Protein: CASSEWRAYGYTF.

The rearrangement joins TRBV18 to TRBJ2-5; either TRBD1 or TRBD2 may supply D (5 bases each). The CDR3 is 14 residues long. Germline values: CDR1 KGHSH, CDR2 LQKENI. Trimming pared 1 base from V and 2 bases from J, leaving 8 bases between. CDR3 sequence reads: CASSPRDGQETQYF. The CDR3 DNA is TGTGCCAGCTCACCACGGGACGGTCAAGAGACCCAGTACTTC. Together with reference TRBV18 and TRBJ2-5, the CDR3 gives the full variable domain: NAGVMQNPRHLVRRRGQEARLRCSPMKGHSHVYWYRQLPEEGLKFMVYLQKENIIDESGMPKERFSAEFPKEGPSILRIQQVVRGDSAAYFCASSPRDGQETQYFGPGTRLLVL.

This chain joins TRBV6-4 and TRBJ2-1, with unresolved D. This CDR3 region has 13 residues. Germline CDR1 is MRHNA and CDR2 is SNTAGT. V shed 2 bases and J shed 8 bases, with 10 bases lying between them. The CDR3 coding sequence is TGTGCCAGCAGTGACGGGGAACTTCATGAGCAGTTCTTC. Protein: CASSDGELHEQFF.

The chain joins TRBV4-1 to TRBJ1-5; weak D call: TRBD1 (6 bases). The CDR3 covers 19 residues. Trimming shortened V by 2 bases and J by 3 bases, and 23 bases separated the two germline ends. CDR1 MGHRA and CDR2 YSYEKL come from the germline V gene. CDR3 in DNA: TGCGCCAGCAGCCAATTCAAGACCAACCCCGGGACATACAATCAGCCCCAGCATTTT. Its translation: CASSQFKTNPGTYNQPQHF.